The entry that follows covers one T cell receptor (beta chain) sequence. Germline-derived CDR1 and CDR2 are SGHDN and FVKESK. V was clipped by 4 bases and J by 4 bases; unmatched bases: 5. This CDR3 is built from 14 residues. The repertoire was sequenced with immunoSEQ multiplex PCR; TCRdb's copy has only in-frame clones and lacks some. This table holds approximately 100,000 clones, 91% found once. This entry is derived from a study of blood T cell repertoires in COVID-19. For the study at large: Spain, Italy and the United States supplied samples that represented acute and convalescent COVID-19. Nucleic acid was either cDNA or gDNA, and it came from T cells, B-cell-depleted T cells, or PBMCs.

This sequence originates from a man aged 45-65 years with acute or convalescent COVID-19. This chain uses TRBV14 with TRBJ1-1; 8 positions agree with TRBD1. Sequencing was performed on peripheral blood. CDR3: CASSPQGAGTEAFF. The CDR3 region has the DNA TGTGCCAGCAGCCCCCAGGGGGCAGGCACTGAAGCTTTCTTT.